This paragraph reports one T cell receptor beta chain. Its antigen remains unknown. This CDR3 has 19 residues. Germline V gene data show CDR1 as MNHEY and CDR2 as SMNVEV (reference sequence). The ends were cut back, 7 bases at V and 0 bases at J, with 25 bases in the middle. Sequencing was performed with immunoSEQ multiplex PCR; in TCRdb, only in-frame clones are kept and a portion is missing. The repertoire consists of about 83,000 clones, with more than 70% occurring once and the leading ten covering about 9.5%. The entry originates in a study of T cell responses to AZD1222 COVID-19 vaccine. Findings of the study overall: Distributed over spike, vaccine-associated CD4 TCRs predominated at 160-218 and 743-854. A mostly white British donor set with more females was recruited, and clonal diversity was possibly underestimated. Repertoire sampling was restricted to post-peak T cell response timepoints.

The TCR was taken from an adult in good health. The input for sequencing was peripheral blood, taken on day 0 of AZD1222 vaccination. This chain links TRBV27 with TRBJ1-5; a weak D match, TRBD1 (5 bases). The CDR3 DNA reads as TGTGCCAGCACCCATTCCCGGGACTACAAACAACTTAGCAATCAGCCCCAGCATTTT. Translating it yields CASTHSRDYKQLSNQPQHF.